The source of this TCR beta chain is a study of blood T cell repertoires in COVID-19. As for the study in general: COVID-19 samples collected from the United States, Italy and Spain covered acute and convalescent phases.

Looked up from germline, CDR1 is GTSNPN and CDR2 is SVGIG (reference sequence). The CDR3 runs 14 residues. V was clipped by 4 bases and J by 9 bases; unmatched bases: 12. As processed by the authors: Estimation of nucleated cell counts relied on the amplification of reference gene primers. Assay: immunoSEQ multiplex PCR; the TCRdb copy retains only in-frame clones and omits some. V and J calls and clone size follow that table, whereas D and trimming were derived from the DNA. The sample lists about 150,000 clones; around 80% were seen once. The sequencing input was peripheral blood. The clonotype comes from a man in his 60s who had recovered from COVID-19. The gene calls are TRBV30 and TRBJ2-7; the match to TRBD2 covers 10 bases. This CDR3 is CAWMTGLAGERQYF. DNA for the CDR3: TGTGCCTGGATGACGGGGCTAGCGGGGGAGAGGCAGTACTTC.